The text below deals with one TCR beta chain. The data are from a study of blood T cell repertoires in COVID-19. On the study more broadly: The origin of the acute and convalescent COVID-19 samples was the United States, Italy and Spain.

Here immunoSEQ multiplex PCR was the method, and the copy in TCRdb shows in-frame clones only, minus some. The table lists about 250,000 clones, roughly 91% of them singletons, with 3.5% to 4% in the top ten. The CDR3 totals 14 residues. Between the trimmed V and J ends, which lost 10 bases and 4 bases, there was a span of 19 bases. CDR1 MDHEN and CDR2 SYDVKM come from the germline V gene. The receptor was isolated from a woman in her 30s with acute COVID-19. The J gene is TRBJ1-2, the V gene TRBV28; D might be TRBD1 (5 bases). The sequenced material came from PBMCs or T cells enriched from blood (not recorded which). The CDR3 sequence is CATLIMTESYGYTF. In DNA form, the CDR3 reads TGTGCCACCTTAATCATGACAGAATCCTATGGCTACACCTTC.